Each of the 29 T cell receptor beta chains below was sequenced from the same sample in a study of T cell clones after liver transplantation. Here immunoSEQ multiplex PCR was the method, and the copy in TCRdb shows in-frame clones only, minus some. The sample consists of about 21,000 clones, approximately 93% of them appearing once. This material consisted of CD8+ T cells from blood, taken less than 26 months after liver transplant. These receptors originate from a human patient who received a liver transplant. The graft donor may account for some of the T cells.

The rearrangement links TRBV9 to TRBJ2-5; D remains unclear. The CDR3 length is 15 residues. Germline lookup yields CDR1 SGDLS and CDR2 YYNGEE. The V end lost 0 bases, the J end lost 1 base, and 10 bases lay between the germline ends. CDR3 DNA sequence: TGTGCCAGCAGCGTAGTGGGGATGGCCCAAGAGACCCAGTACTTC. Translated: CASSVVGMAQETQYF.

The CDR3 loop is CASSSPGQGRTDTQYF. CDR3 nucleotide sequence: TGTGCCAGCAGTTCCCCGGGACAGGGGCGCACAGATACGCAGTATTTT. The chain is built from TRBV27 and TRBJ2-3, with TRBD1 matching over 10 bases. The ends lost 4 bases at V and 1 base at J; junction bases unmatched: 5. This CDR3 spans 16 amino acids. Germline lookup yields CDR1 MNHEY and CDR2 SMNVEV (reference sequence).

The genes are TRBV13 and TRBJ1-3; D is unclear. CDR3 size: 14 residues. Deletions cut 5 bases from V and 1 base from J, with 9 bases between. Looked up from germline, CDR1 is PRHDT and CDR2 is FYEKMQ (reference sequence). This CDR3 reads CASSPRTSGNTIYF. The DNA of the CDR3 is TGTGCCAGCAGCCCAAGGACGTCTGGAAACACCATATATTTT.

The gene calls are TRBV11-1 and TRBJ2-5, with unresolved D. V was clipped by 5 bases and J by 0 bases, with 10 bases between them. The CDR3 spans 14 residues. The germline V gene has CDR1 SGHAT and CDR2 FQDESV (reference sequence). CDR3 bases: TGTGCCAGCAGCCCCGACATGTACCAAGAGACCCAGTACTTC. This encodes CASSPDMYQETQYF.

The chain carries TRBV19 and TRBJ1-2, with TRBD1 matching over 8 bases. This CDR3 region has 16 residues. With V trimmed by 2 bases and J by 6 bases, 11 bases remained unmatched. Germline V CDR1 and CDR2: LNHDA, SQIVND (reference sequence). CDR3 nucleotides: TGTGCCAGTAGTATAAACGCCTGGGGACAGGACGATGGCTACACCTTC. Protein: CASSINAWGQDDGYTF.

In its sample, this clone ranks as hyperexpanded. The chain employs TRBV14 and TRBJ2-1; 7 positions match TRBD1. From germline, CDR1 is SGHDN and CDR2 FVKESK. The CDR3 has 12 residues. Trimming at V came to 4 bases and at J to 7 bases, leaving 1 base not matched to a gene. CDR3: CASSPDRNEQFF. CDR3 coding DNA: TGTGCCAGCAGCCCGGACAGGAATGAGCAGTTCTTC.

V gene TRBV6-6 combines with J gene TRBJ2-3, with D possibly being TRBD1 or TRBD2 (5 bases each). V lost 4 bases to trimming and J lost 4 bases, with 12 bases between them. There are 14 residues in the CDR3. Per germline, CDR1 MNHNY and CDR2 SVGAGI (reference sequence). As DNA, the CDR3 is TGTGCCAGCAGTTCCTCGGGGCCGGCAGATACGCAGTATTTT. This encodes CASSSSGPADTQYF.

The V gene is TRBV10-3, the J gene TRBJ2-7; D is possibly TRBD1 (5 bases). The CDR3 totals 13 residues. Germline V lookup: CDR1 ENHRY, CDR2 SYGVKD. The V and J ends lost 6 bases and 0 bases respectively, with 9 bases between them. The chain's CDR3 is CAIRDISSYEQYF. In DNA, the CDR3 is TGTGCCATCAGGGACATCAGCTCCTACGAGCAGTACTTC.

The V and J genes are TRBV7-8 and TRBJ2-3; 8 bases are a match to TRBD1. With 1 base clipped from V and 2 bases from J, the junction kept 8 bases outside the gene matches. The CDR3 totals 17 residues. Germline V gene data show CDR1 as SGHVS and CDR2 as FQNEAQ. CDR3 in DNA: TGTGCCAGCAGCTTAGTAACTGGACAGGGTTACACAGATACGCAGTATTTT. It is translated as CASSLVTGQGYTDTQYF.

The chain has TRBV4-1 and TRBJ2-7; D possibly corresponds to TRBD1 (6 bases). This CDR3 is built from 13 residues. Germline assignment: CDR1 MGHRA and CDR2 YSYEKL. Trimming took off 4 bases at V and 3 bases at J, with 10 bases between the two ends. The CDR3 protein is CASSPGTHYEQYF. The CDR3 DNA follows: TGCGCCAGCAGCCCCGGGACACACTACGAGCAGTACTTC.

This clone was found once. This chain connects TRBV29-1 to TRBJ1-3, with 7 positions matching TRBD1. Germline V gene lookup returns CDR1 SQVTM and CDR2 ANQGSEA. J lost 0 bases, V lost 2 bases, and 13 bases had no gene match. The CDR3 covers 18 residues. The CDR3 is CSVESPGGLTSSGNTIYF. The CDR3 coding sequence is TGCAGCGTTGAAAGTCCAGGGGGTTTAACAAGCTCTGGAAACACCATATATTTT. Drawing the rest from reference TRBV29-1 and TRBJ1-3, the complete variable domain is SAVISQKPSRDICQRGTSLTIQCQVDSQVTMMFWYRQQPGQSLTLIATANQGSEATYESGFVIDKFPISRPNLTFSTLTVSNMSPEDSSIYLCSVESPGGLTSSGNTIYFGEGSWLTVV.

V and J are TRBV15 and TRBJ2-3, with 7 bases aligning to TRBD2. Germline CDR1 reads LNHNV; CDR2 reads YYDKDF (reference sequence). Trimming took 11 bases from V and 1 from J; bases not matched to a gene: 6. This CDR3 has 13 residues. The CDR3 region is CAVRERGTDTQYF. The DNA of the CDR3 is TGTGCCGTGCGGGAGCGTGGCACAGATACGCAGTATTTT.

V and J are TRBV29-1 and TRBJ2-3; 9 nucleotides align to TRBD2. CDR1 and CDR2 (germline): SQVTM, ANQGSEA. The J segment lost 0 bases and the V segment lost 7 bases, leaving 14 bases of the junction unmatched. CDR3 length: 17 residues. CDR3 sequence reads: CSAPAAGGKISTDTQYF. Here the CDR3 DNA reads TGCAGCGCCCCGGCGGCGGGAGGGAAAATTAGCACAGATACGCAGTATTTT.

The chain recombines TRBV5-4 with TRBJ1-1; unclear D gene. This CDR3 region has 14 residues. CDR1 and CDR2 (germline): SGHNT, YYREEE (reference sequence). V shed 2 bases and J shed 1 base, with 9 bases lying between them. The CDR3 nucleotides are TGTGCCAGCAGCTTCAGCGGAGGGAACACTGAAGCTTTCTTT. Translated, it gives CASSFSGGNTEAFF. Combining the CDR3 with reference TRBV5-4 and TRBJ1-1 gives the whole variable domain ETGVTQSPTHLIKTRGQQVTLRCSSQSGHNTVSWYQQALGQGPQFIFQYYREEENGRGNFPPRFSGLQFPNYSSELNVNALELDDSALYLCASSFSGGNTEAFFGQGTRLTVV.

This rearrangement joins TRBV28 to TRBJ2-7; 8 bases match TRBD2. CDR3 length: 17 residues. Germline CDR1 and CDR2: MDHEN and SYDVKM. The trim removed 3 bases at V and 3 bases at J, leaving 13 bases unmatched. CDR3 coding DNA: TGTGCCAGCAGTTTGCAGGCGGAGCGGGAGTTTGTCTACGAGCAGTACTTC. Its protein is CASSLQAEREFVYEQYF.

The chain joins TRBV7-2 to TRBJ2-7; D is unresolved. Germline V gives CDR1 SGHTA, CDR2 FQGNSA. The CDR3 extends over 14 amino acids. V lost 3 bases and J lost 2, with 11 bases in between. CDR3 in amino acids: CASSFEQHTYEQYF. The CDR3 region has the DNA TGTGCCAGCAGCTTCGAACAGCACACCTACGAGCAGTACTTC.

In its sample, this clone was seen once. This sequence joins TRBV7-9 and TRBJ1-1; unclear D gene. The CDR3 totals 12 residues. Germline CDR1 and CDR2: SEHNR and FQNEAQ (reference sequence). Trimming left V 5 bases short and J 6 bases short, with 10 bases between. The DNA for the CDR3 is TGTGCCAGCAGCCCTTCGTATGCTGAAGCTTTCTTT. It codes for CASSPSYAEAFF.

This sequence joins TRBV7-2 and TRBJ1-2, with 9 positions matching TRBD1. The CDR3 covers 15 residues. The germline V gene encodes CDR1 SGHTA and CDR2 FQGNSA. After removal of 5 bases from V and 2 bases from J, the junction contained 6 bases not matched to a gene. DNA of the CDR3: TGTGCCAGCAGCCCAGGGGACAGGGAGAACTATGGCTACACCTTC. This gives the protein CASSPGDRENYGYTF.

The V and J genes are TRBV7-3 and TRBJ1-1; D ambiguous. Germline V gene data show CDR1 as SGHTA and CDR2 as FQGTGA. The CDR3 loop spans 15 amino acids. The V end was cut by 0 bases, the J end by 1 base, with 9 bases between. The CDR3 protein is CASSLTGDPNTEAFF. The CDR3 DNA sequence: TGTGCCAGCAGCTTAACAGGTGATCCGAACACTGAAGCTTTCTTT. The complete variable domain, with remaining parts taken from reference TRBV7-3 and TRBJ1-1, reads GAGVSQTPSNKVTEKGKYVELRCDPISGHTALYWYRQSLGQGPEFLIYFQGTGAADDSGLPNDRFFAVRPEGSVSTLKIQRTERGDSAVYLCASSLTGDPNTEAFFGQGTRLTVV.

V usage is TRBV4-1 and J usage is TRBJ2-7, with unresolved D. V dropped 5 bases and J dropped 2 bases, with 19 bases sitting between them. Germline CDR1 and CDR2: MGHRA and YSYEKL. This CDR3 has 16 residues. CDR3 loop: CASSAPDGKLPYEQYF. CDR3 sequence (DNA): TGCGCCAGCAGCGCCCCCGACGGAAAACTTCCCTACGAGCAGTACTTC.

This chain links TRBV20-1 with TRBJ2-7, with D perhaps being TRBD1 or TRBD2 (5 bases each). With 3 bases removed from V and 3 bases from J, the gap between germline ends came to 6 bases. The CDR3 consists of 11 residues. The germline V gene has CDR1 DFQATT and CDR2 SNEGSKA (reference sequence). CDR3: CSARGDYEQYF. The DNA for the CDR3 is TGCAGTGCTAGGGGGGACTACGAGCAGTACTTC.

This clone is a singleton in its sample. In nucleotides, the CDR3 is TGTGCCAGTAGTGTGACAGGGATAAGCTCCTACGAGCAGTACTTC. Translated, it gives CASSVTGISSYEQYF. The rearrangement uses TRBV19 and TRBJ2-7; 7 nucleotides match TRBD1. In germline, CDR1 is LNHDA, CDR2 SQIVND (reference sequence). Trimming removed 5 bases from V and 0 bases from J; junction bases left unmatched: 7. This CDR3 has 15 residues.

The chain has TRBV5-4 and TRBJ2-3; no reliable D call. This CDR3 comprises 16 residues. Trimming pared 3 bases from V and 3 bases from J, leaving 17 bases between. Germline V gene lookup returns CDR1 SGHNT and CDR2 YYREEE (reference sequence). The CDR3 loop is CASSSRPGMGTDTQYF. The CDR3 coding sequence is TGTGCCAGCAGCTCAAGGCCGGGTATGGGGACAGATACGCAGTATTTT.

The rearrangement joins TRBV6-5 to TRBJ2-5; no definite D call. This CDR3 contains 14 residues. The ends were cut back, 8 bases at V and 3 bases at J, with 16 bases in the middle. The V gene's germline CDR1 is MNHEY and CDR2 SVGAGI. The CDR3 spells CASGGGRVKETQYF. CDR3 DNA sequence: TGTGCCAGCGGCGGCGGTCGGGTGAAAGAGACCCAGTACTTC.

The CDR3 nucleotides are TGTGCCGGCAAAACGGGAACTGAAGCTTTCTTT. It is translated as CAGKTGTEAFF. The chain employs TRBV7-8 and TRBJ1-1; D not resolved. In germline, CDR1 is SGHVS, CDR2 FQNEAQ. The length of the CDR3 is 11 residues. Trimming took off 11 bases at V and 5 bases at J, with 12 bases between the two ends.

V gene TRBV19 combines with J gene TRBJ2-1; TRBD1 matches 8 bases. This CDR3 has 15 amino acids. V shed 4 bases and J 4 bases; nucleotides not matched to a gene: 6. Germline-derived CDR1 and CDR2 are LNHDA and SQIVND (reference sequence). CDR3 residues: CASSTGGGRYNEQFF. CDR3 nucleotide sequence: TGTGCCAGTAGTACAGGGGGCGGTCGATACAATGAGCAGTTCTTC.

This CDR3 reads CASSEGLAGTLSYEQYF. CDR3 DNA sequence: TGTGCCAGCAGCGAGGGACTAGCGGGTACTCTCTCCTACGAGCAGTACTTC. V and J are TRBV5-6 and TRBJ2-7, with 12 bases aligning to TRBD2. The CDR3 extends over 17 amino acids. In germline, CDR1 is SGHDT, CDR2 YYEEEE. The V gene end was trimmed by 4 bases and the J gene end by 0 bases; junction bases not matched to a gene: 8.

V usage is TRBV10-3 and J usage is TRBJ1-2; 8 bases are a match to TRBD1. After removal of 5 bases from V and 4 bases from J, the junction contained 6 bases not matched to a gene. The CDR3 runs 14 residues. CDR1 is ENHRY and CDR2 is SYGVKD in the germline V gene. The CDR3 loop is CAISPGGWAYGYTF. The CDR3 DNA reads as TGTGCCATCAGTCCAGGGGGCTGGGCCTATGGCTACACCTTC.

This rearrangement joins TRBV7-9 to TRBJ2-7, with D perhaps TRBD2 (6 bases). Trimming took off 2 bases at V and 0 bases at J, with 8 bases between the two ends. This CDR3 region has 14 residues. CDR1 is SEHNR, CDR2 FQNEAQ, per germline (reference sequence). This CDR3 is CASSLSGVSYEQYF. CDR3 in DNA: TGTGCCAGCAGCTTATCGGGAGTCTCCTACGAGCAGTACTTC. The whole variable domain, filled in from reference TRBV7-9 and TRBJ2-7, reads DTGVSQNPRHKITKRGQNVTFRCDPISEHNRLYWYRQTLGQGPEFLTYFQNEAQLEKSRLLSDRFSAERPKGSFSTLEIQRTEQGDSAMYLCASSLSGVSYEQYFGPGTRLTVT.